The 18 T cell receptor beta chains below come from one sample, sequenced in a study of graft-versus-host responses after intestinal transplantation. These receptors are not linked to any known antigen. Only in-frame clones appear in the TCRdb table, and some are missing; sequencing was by immunoSEQ multiplex PCR. The table includes approximately 94,000 clones, about 88% detected once. Source: unstimulated CD4+ T cells sorted from spleen or lymph node cells, taken before transplant. These receptors all stem from a human donor who was the organ donor for an intestinal transplant.

The chain uses TRBV11-2 and TRBJ1-3; D not certain. The CDR3 is made up of 16 amino acids. Looked up from germline, CDR1 is SGHAT and CDR2 is FQNNGV. The V end was cut by 0 bases, the J end by 3 bases, with 12 bases between. CDR3 sequence: CASSLDYAANGNTIYF. The CDR3 DNA sequence: TGTGCCAGCAGCTTAGATTACGCGGCCAATGGAAACACCATATATTTT.

The chain links TRBV11-2 to TRBJ1-4, with TRBD1 as a possible D gene (5 bases). CDR1 and CDR2 (germline): SGHAT, FQNNGV. Trimming removed 3 bases from V and 2 bases from J, with 13 bases in between. This CDR3 has 16 residues. CDR3 coding DNA: TGTGCCAGCAGCTTGGCTAAGGGGTTCACTAATGAAAAACTGTTTTTT. Translated, it gives CASSLAKGFTNEKLFF.

This clone appeared a single time. The chain is built from TRBV5-4 and TRBJ2-7, with unresolved D. From germline, CDR1 is SGHNT and CDR2 YYREEE (reference sequence). Trimming removed 2 bases at V and 0 bases at J, with 15 bases between. CDR3 length equals 16 residues. CDR3 in amino acids: CASSFVDRKSSYEQYF. The CDR3 DNA follows: TGTGCCAGCAGCTTCGTAGACCGGAAGAGCTCCTACGAGCAGTACTTC.

This chain links TRBV6-4 with TRBJ2-1; 7 bases agree with TRBD2. The V segment lost 4 bases and the J segment 4 bases; nucleotides outside the gene matches: 1. This CDR3 contains 13 residues. Germline CDR1 and CDR2: MRHNA and SNTAGT. The CDR3 bases are TGTGCCAGCAGTGTAGCGGGTTACAATGAGCAGTTCTTC. Translating gives CASSVAGYNEQFF.

V gene TRBV5-4 combines with J gene TRBJ1-1, with 9 bases that match TRBD1. CDR1 and CDR2 from the germline V gene are SGHNT and YYREEE (reference sequence). This CDR3 contains 14 residues. The V and J ends lost 5 bases and 5 bases, in that order; junction bases with no gene match: 7. CDR3 sequence (DNA): TGTGCCAGCAGATCAGACAGGGGGAGGACTGAAGCTTTCTTT. Translation gives CASRSDRGRTEAFF.

In its sample, this clone was seen a few times. The rearrangement uses TRBV7-9 and TRBJ1-4; 7 bases align to TRBD1. CDR3 length: 13 residues. Germline V gives CDR1 SEHNR, CDR2 FQNEAQ (reference sequence). The trim removed 5 bases at V and 8 bases at J, leaving 5 bases unmatched. In nucleotides, the CDR3 is TGTGCCAGCAGCCGGGGGACAGCCGAAAAACTGTTTTTT. It translates to CASSRGTAEKLFF.

This clone occurred once. The chain carries TRBV6-6 and TRBJ2-3; D is perhaps TRBD2 (7 bases). The CDR3 has 16 residues. Germline V gives CDR1 MNHNY, CDR2 SVGAGI (reference sequence). V gave up 6 bases and J gave up 2 bases, with 18 bases separating them. Here the CDR3 DNA reads TGTGCCAGCAGCCAAGTGGGGGGGCGTGTCACAGATACGCAGTATTTT. This gives the protein CASSQVGGRVTDTQYF.

V usage is TRBV6-4 and J usage is TRBJ1-5; D gene unclear. V lost 8 bases and J lost 4, with 6 bases in between. The CDR3 has 11 amino acids. Per the germline V gene, CDR1 is MRHNA and CDR2 is SNTAGT. The CDR3, as DNA: TGTGCCAGCGGTTTAAATCAGCCCCAGCATTTT. Translated: CASGLNQPQHF.

This rearrangement joins TRBV27 to TRBJ2-5; D perhaps matches TRBD2 (6 bases). The CDR3 runs 13 residues. Deletions cut 5 bases from V and 5 bases from J, with 12 bases between. Germline loops: CDR1 MNHEY, CDR2 SMNVEV (reference sequence). This CDR3 is CASSPRRGETQYF. CDR3 DNA sequence: TGTGCCAGCAGTCCGCGACGGGGGGAGACCCAGTACTTC.

V gene TRBV5-1 combines with J gene TRBJ1-1; a possible D gene is TRBD1 (5 bases). The CDR3 sequence is 13 residues long. Germline assignment: CDR1 SGHRS and CDR2 YFSETQ. V was trimmed by 4 bases and J by 6 bases, leaving 13 bases between them. In DNA form, the CDR3 reads TGCGCCAGCAGCCTACGGGGCGTCTCTGAAGCTTTCTTT. Translating it yields CASSLRGVSEAFF.

This chain connects TRBV5-1 to TRBJ2-1; 9 bases match TRBD2. CDR3 length: 12 residues. Germline CDR1 is SGHRS and CDR2 is YFSETQ. V lost 5 bases, J lost 10 bases, and 4 bases stayed unmatched. Here the CDR3 DNA reads TGCGCCAGCAGAGTCAGCGGGGGGGAGCAGTTCTTC. Translating gives CASRVSGGEQFF.

The chain has TRBV4-1 and TRBJ1-5; D might be TRBD1 (6 bases). This CDR3 is 17 amino acids long. Germline loops: CDR1 MGHRA, CDR2 YSYEKL. The V end lost 1 base, the J end lost 2 bases, and 15 bases lay between the germline ends. The CDR3 is CASSQAGGGVGNQPQHF. The DNA of the CDR3 is TGCGCCAGCAGCCAAGCCGGGGGGGGCGTCGGCAATCAGCCCCAGCATTTT.

The chain joins TRBV5-1 to TRBJ2-7; D gene ambiguous. V was clipped by 0 bases and J by 3 bases, with 13 bases between them. This CDR3 has 15 residues. The germline V gene has CDR1 SGHRS and CDR2 YFSETQ. CDR3 residues: CASSLALGIGYEQYF. The CDR3, as DNA: TGCGCCAGCAGCTTGGCCTTAGGGATAGGCTACGAGCAGTACTTC.

The V gene is TRBV29-1, the J gene TRBJ1-2; TRBD1 matches 9 bases. V lost 2 bases, J lost 8 bases, and 6 bases stayed unmatched. The CDR3 runs 13 residues. Germline V gene lookup returns CDR1 SQVTM and CDR2 ANQGSEA. The CDR3 protein is CSVERWDRAGYTF. The CDR3 nucleotides read TGCAGCGTTGAAAGGTGGGACAGGGCGGGCTACACCTTC.

This clone was seen once. This chain links TRBV5-1 with TRBJ1-1; TRBD1 agrees at 7 bases. Germline V CDR1 and CDR2: SGHRS, YFSETQ. The trim removed 4 bases at V and 3 bases at J, leaving 18 bases unmatched. The CDR3 loop spans 18 amino acids. Written as DNA, the CDR3 is TGCGCCAGCAGCGGGACGAAACAGGGGTTCGCCCGTTACACTGAAGCTTTCTTT. Translated, it gives CASSGTKQGFARYTEAFF.

The chain combines TRBV27 with TRBJ2-2; 8 bases line up with TRBD1. The CDR3 spans 15 residues. The germline V gene encodes CDR1 MNHEY and CDR2 SMNVEV (reference sequence). The J segment lost 3 bases and the V segment lost 6 bases, leaving 6 bases of the junction unmatched. The CDR3 here is CASRWTGRDTGELFF. The CDR3 DNA sequence: TGTGCCAGCAGGTGGACAGGGCGCGACACCGGGGAGCTGTTTTTT.

The chain links TRBV10-3 to TRBJ1-1; the match to TRBD1 covers 9 bases. Losses at the gene ends were 6 bases for V and 8 bases for J; bases not matched to a gene: 1. Germline assignment: CDR1 ENHRY and CDR2 SYGVKD. There are 11 residues in the CDR3. CDR3 sequence: CAISGTGEAFF. The CDR3 DNA reads TGTGCCATCAGCGGGACAGGGGAAGCTTTCTTT.

V gene TRBV7-3 combines with J gene TRBJ1-3, with D possibly being TRBD1 (5 bases). CDR3 length equals 15 residues. Germline lookup yields CDR1 SGHTA and CDR2 FQGTGA. Trimming took off 0 bases at V and 1 base at J, with 7 bases between the two ends. DNA of the CDR3: TGTGCCAGCAGCTTAACGGGGGATTCTGGAAACACCATATATTTT. Amino acids: CASSLTGDSGNTIYF.